This is a list of T cell receptor beta chains from one sample in a study of shared clonotypes between healthy human individuals. The method was immunoSEQ multiplex PCR; TCRdb's version includes in-frame clones alone and lacks a portion of them. The sample lists roughly 2.2 million clones, 85% to 95% occurring once. Sequencing was carried out using naive CD4+ T cells from PBMCs. These receptors all come from a man younger than 35 in good health. Some clones in this sample may be carry-over from other donors' samples. Each CDR3 is given with its conserved first and last residue. A D gene is named only where the DNA matches it firmly. Where a row states a size, it is once, few, many or the class of an expanded clone; other rows omit it.

j_call: TRBJ2-1
v_call: TRBV5-6
clone_size: .
d_call: TRBD2
cdr3_length: 15
cdr3_nt: TGTGCCAGCAGCTTGAGACTAGCTTTACGCAATGAGCAGTTCTTC
cdr3_aa: CASSLRLALRNEQFF

j_call: TRBJ2-3
v_call: TRBV28
clone_size: .
d_call: TRBD2
cdr3_length: 14
cdr3_nt: TGTGCCAGCAGTTTATACGGGAGGGCCGGAACGCAGTATTTT
cdr3_aa: CASSLYGRAGTQYF

j_call: TRBJ2-1
v_call: TRBV6-1
clone_size: .
d_call: .
cdr3_length: 14
cdr3_nt: TGTGCCAGCAGTGACCCGGGCCGGGGCGGTGGGCAGTTCTTC
cdr3_aa: CASSDPGRGGGQFF

j_call: TRBJ2-1
v_call: TRBV19
clone_size: .
d_call: .
cdr3_length: 15
cdr3_nt: TGTGCCAGTAGTAAGGGGACACCATCCTACAATGAGCAGTTCTTC
cdr3_aa: CASSKGTPSYNEQFF

j_call: TRBJ2-4
v_call: TRBV15
clone_size: .
d_call: .
cdr3_length: 14
cdr3_nt: TGTGCCACCAGCCCCTCGATAGCCAAAAACATTCAGTACTTC
cdr3_aa: CATSPSIAKNIQYF

j_call: TRBJ1-3
v_call: TRBV27
clone_size: .
d_call: .
cdr3_length: 12
cdr3_nt: TGTGCCAGCAGTTTACCTGGAAACACCATATATTTT
cdr3_aa: CASSLPGNTIYF

j_call: TRBJ2-7
v_call: TRBV28
clone_size: .
d_call: .
cdr3_length: 12
cdr3_nt: TGTGCCAGTTATGGCAGCCTCTACGAGCAGTACTTC
cdr3_aa: CASYGSLYEQYF

j_call: TRBJ2-3
v_call: TRBV30
clone_size: .
d_call: TRBD2
cdr3_length: 14
cdr3_nt: TGTGCCTGGAGACTAGCGGGAAGCACAGATACGCAGTATTTT
cdr3_aa: CAWRLAGSTDTQYF

j_call: TRBJ1-1
v_call: TRBV11-2
clone_size: .
d_call: .
cdr3_length: 16
cdr3_nt: TGTGCCAGCAGCCCTAGGGGAGGGACGGGGAACACTGAAGCTTTCTTT
cdr3_aa: CASSPRGGTGNTEAFF

j_call: TRBJ2-7
v_call: TRBV25-1
clone_size: once
d_call: .
cdr3_length: 11
cdr3_nt: TGTGCCATCCAGGATACCTACGAGCAGTACTTC
cdr3_aa: CAIQDTYEQYF

j_call: TRBJ1-1
v_call: TRBV11-2
clone_size: .
d_call: .
cdr3_length: 11
cdr3_nt: TGTGCCAGCAGCTTAGTAACTGAAGCTTTCTTT
cdr3_aa: CASSLVTEAFF

j_call: TRBJ1-2
v_call: TRBV27
clone_size: .
d_call: .
cdr3_length: 15
cdr3_nt: TGTGCCAGCAGCCGAGACAGAGAGACTAACTATGGCTACACCTTC
cdr3_aa: CASSRDRETNYGYTF

j_call: TRBJ1-1
v_call: TRBV7-3
clone_size: .
d_call: TRBD1
cdr3_length: 13
cdr3_nt: TGTGCCAGCAGCACGGACAGGGACACTGAAGCTTTCTTT
cdr3_aa: CASSTDRDTEAFF

j_call: TRBJ2-3
v_call: TRBV19
clone_size: .
d_call: .
cdr3_length: 12
cdr3_nt: TGTGCCACCGGGCACCGGGGCAATACGCAGTATTTT
cdr3_aa: CATGHRGNTQYF

j_call: TRBJ2-7
v_call: TRBV27
clone_size: .
d_call: TRBD1
cdr3_length: 16
cdr3_nt: TGTGCCAGCAGTTTATCGGTCGGGACAGGGGCCCACGAGCAGTACTTC
cdr3_aa: CASSLSVGTGAHEQYF

j_call: TRBJ1-2
v_call: TRBV18
clone_size: few
d_call: .
cdr3_length: 12
cdr3_nt: TGTGCCAGCTCACCTACCAGGCAATTTCCCACCTTC
cdr3_aa: CASSPTRQFPTF

j_call: TRBJ2-2
v_call: TRBV6-6
clone_size: once
d_call: .
cdr3_length: 15
cdr3_nt: TGTGCCAGCAGTTACGGGACACAGAACACCGGGGAGCTGTTTTTT
cdr3_aa: CASSYGTQNTGELFF

j_call: TRBJ2-1
v_call: TRBV18
clone_size: .
d_call: TRBD2
cdr3_length: 16
cdr3_nt: TGTGCCAGCTCACCACCAATAGCGGGGACCTACAATGAGCAGTTCTTC
cdr3_aa: CASSPPIAGTYNEQFF

j_call: TRBJ2-1
v_call: TRBV15
clone_size: .
d_call: TRBD1
cdr3_length: 16
cdr3_nt: TGTGCCACCAGCAGAGAGGGGACAGGGGTTTACAATGAGCAGTTCTTC
cdr3_aa: CATSREGTGVYNEQFF

j_call: TRBJ2-1
v_call: TRBV11-2
clone_size: .
d_call: TRBD2
cdr3_length: 15
cdr3_nt: TGTGCCAGCAGCCCTTTCGGCGGGAGTTATGGTGAGCAGTTCTTC
cdr3_aa: CASSPFGGSYGEQFF

j_call: TRBJ1-1
v_call: TRBV2
clone_size: .
d_call: .
cdr3_length: 13
cdr3_nt: TGTGCCAGCAGTGTTGGGAGTGGAACTGAAGCTTTCTTT
cdr3_aa: CASSVGSGTEAFF

j_call: TRBJ2-3
v_call: TRBV2
clone_size: .
d_call: .
cdr3_length: 11
cdr3_nt: TGTGCCAGCTCGGAGAGAGATACGCAGTATTTT
cdr3_aa: CASSERDTQYF

j_call: TRBJ1-5
v_call: TRBV4-3
clone_size: .
d_call: .
cdr3_length: 16
cdr3_nt: TGCGCCAGCAGCCAGGACAATCACAGGGACGTAACCCCCCAGCATTTT
cdr3_aa: CASSQDNHRDVTPQHF

j_call: TRBJ2-7
v_call: TRBV6-5
clone_size: .
d_call: TRBD1
cdr3_length: 12
cdr3_nt: TGTGCCAGCGGGACAGGGTTCTACGAGCAGTACTTC
cdr3_aa: CASGTGFYEQYF

j_call: TRBJ2-1
v_call: TRBV19
clone_size: once
d_call: TRBD2
cdr3_length: 16
cdr3_nt: TGTGCCAGTAACCCCATGGGAGCGGGAGGCTTCAATGAGCAGTTCTTC
cdr3_aa: CASNPMGAGGFNEQFF

j_call: TRBJ2-6
v_call: TRBV9
clone_size: .
d_call: .
cdr3_length: 17
cdr3_nt: TGTGCCAGCAGCGTAAGTACAGGAAACTCTGGGGCCAACGTCCTGACTTTC
cdr3_aa: CASSVSTGNSGANVLTF

j_call: TRBJ2-3
v_call: TRBV7-8
clone_size: .
d_call: .
cdr3_length: 12
cdr3_nt: TGTGCCAGCAGCTCCACGACAGATACGCAGTATTTT
cdr3_aa: CASSSTTDTQYF

j_call: TRBJ2-1
v_call: TRBV29-1
clone_size: once
d_call: TRBD2
cdr3_length: 14
cdr3_nt: TGCAGCACCGACGAGCGGGGTTCCTACAATGAGCAGTTCTTC
cdr3_aa: CSTDERGSYNEQFF